These T cell receptor beta chains were read from a single sample in a study of PD-1 blockade in mismatch repair-deficient tumors. Sequenced by immunoSEQ multiplex PCR; TCRdb stores in-frame clones only, minus some. The table shows about 100,000 clones, with 82% occurring only once. The specimen comprised peripheral blood, sampled less than 37 weeks after starting pembrolizumab. The receptors were gathered from an adult with mismatch repair-deficient cancer. Each CDR3 is given with its conserved first and last residue. D genes are given only for firm matches. The size field is filled for only some rows; it gives once, few, many or a size class.

DNA: TGCAGCGCTATCAGGACGGGAAAAGGCACTGAAGCTTTCTTT
CDR3: CSAIRTGKGTEAFF
size: few
J: TRBJ1-1
D: NA
V: TRBV29-1

DNA: TGCAGTGCTAGTCAGGCGGATGAGCAGTTCTTC
CDR3: CSASQADEQFF
size: NA
J: TRBJ2-1
D: NA
V: TRBV20-1

DNA: TGTGCCAGCATGTTCGGGGCCAACACTGAAGCTTTCTTT
CDR3: CASMFGANTEAFF
size: NA
J: TRBJ1-1
D: NA
V: TRBV6-6

DNA: TGTGCCAGCAGCCCAGGACAGAAAGCCTACGAGCAGTACTTC
CDR3: CASSPGQKAYEQYF
size: NA
J: TRBJ2-7
D: NA
V: TRBV9

DNA: TGCAGCGTGGCGGGGAGCTCTGGGGCCAACGTCCTGACTTTC
CDR3: CSVAGSSGANVLTF
size: NA
J: TRBJ2-6
D: NA
V: TRBV29-1

DNA: TGCAGCGTTGAAGAACGGAAACGGGAGGGGTTCGAGCAGTACTTC
CDR3: CSVEERKREGFEQYF
size: NA
J: TRBJ2-7
D: TRBD2
V: TRBV29-1

DNA: TGTGCCAGCAGCCTACAGACAGGGGGCTATGGCTACACCTTC
CDR3: CASSLQTGGYGYTF
size: once
J: TRBJ1-2
D: TRBD1
V: TRBV9

DNA: TGTGCCAGCAGCGTAACGCGGAGCACAGATACGCAGTATTTT
CDR3: CASSVTRSTDTQYF
size: NA
J: TRBJ2-3
D: NA
V: TRBV7-2

DNA: TGTGCCAGTAGTATTCTTCGTGAAAGGGCTAACACTGAAGCTTTCTTT
CDR3: CASSILRERANTEAFF
size: NA
J: TRBJ1-1
D: NA
V: TRBV19

DNA: TGTGCCAGCAGCACTCGGACTAGCGGGAGGCCCCATGAGCAGTTCTTC
CDR3: CASSTRTSGRPHEQFF
size: NA
J: TRBJ2-1
D: TRBD2
V: TRBV11-3

DNA: TGTGCCAGCAGCTTAGAGACAGGGGAAAACAATCAGCCCCAGCATTTT
CDR3: CASSLETGENNQPQHF
size: NA
J: TRBJ1-5
D: TRBD1
V: TRBV7-2

DNA: TGTGCCAGCAGCCATGACACAGATACGCAGTATTTT
CDR3: CASSHDTDTQYF
size: NA
J: TRBJ2-3
D: NA
V: TRBV7-2

DNA: TGTGCCAGCAGCTTAGTTGGCGGACCTAGCACAGATACGCAGTATTTT
CDR3: CASSLVGGPSTDTQYF
size: NA
J: TRBJ2-3
D: NA
V: TRBV7-2

DNA: TGTGCCAGCAGTTTGAACTTGCCTGGCACAGATACGCAGTATTTT
CDR3: CASSLNLPGTDTQYF
size: NA
J: TRBJ2-3
D: NA
V: TRBV27

DNA: TGTGCCAGCAGTTACTACTACGAGCAGTACTTC
CDR3: CASSYYYEQYF
size: NA
J: TRBJ2-7
D: NA
V: TRBV6-5

DNA: TGTGCCAGCAGTATGAGAGGGACAGGGTATTACGAGCAGTACTTC
CDR3: CASSMRGTGYYEQYF
size: NA
J: TRBJ2-7
D: TRBD1
V: TRBV27

DNA: TGCAGTGCGGCCGGGACAGAATACAATGAGCAGTTCTTC
CDR3: CSAAGTEYNEQFF
size: NA
J: TRBJ2-1
D: TRBD1
V: TRBV29-1

DNA: TGTGCCAGCAGCAAAGTCGGCGGGCTTGGTGGAGAGACCCAGTACTTC
CDR3: CASSKVGGLGGETQYF
size: NA
J: TRBJ2-5
D: NA
V: TRBV21-1

DNA: TGTGCTAGTGGTTTCTGGCCCACTCCCCGGGAGGGTGCCGGGGAGCTGTTTTTT
CDR3: CASGFWPTPREGAGELFF
size: NA
J: TRBJ2-2
D: TRBD2
V: TRBV12-5

DNA: TGTGCTAGTGGTTTGACAGGGGGCCGAGAGACCCAGTACTTC
CDR3: CASGLTGGRETQYF
size: NA
J: TRBJ2-5
D: TRBD1
V: TRBV12-5

DNA: TGTGCCATCAGTGGCGAACAAGGAGGAGGTCGAACTAATGAAAAACTGTTTTTT
CDR3: CAISGEQGGGRTNEKLFF
size: NA
J: TRBJ1-4
D: NA
V: TRBV10-3

DNA: TGTGCCAGCAGCTTTGGGACAGGAAACTACGAGCAGTACTTC
CDR3: CASSFGTGNYEQYF
size: once
J: TRBJ2-7
D: TRBD1
V: TRBV5-6

DNA: TGTGCCAGCAGGCTACTCCGGGACACCTACGAGCAGTACTTC
CDR3: CASRLLRDTYEQYF
size: NA
J: TRBJ2-7
D: NA
V: TRBV6-5

DNA: TGTGCCAGCAGCGTAAGGGGTGGGTCGAGCTCCTACAATGAGCAGTTCTTC
CDR3: CASSVRGGSSSYNEQFF
size: NA
J: TRBJ2-1
D: NA
V: TRBV9

DNA: TGTGCCAGCAGCACCGGGACTAGCGGCACAGATACGCAGTATTTT
CDR3: CASSTGTSGTDTQYF
size: NA
J: TRBJ2-3
D: TRBD2
V: TRBV6-5

DNA: TGTGCCAGCAGGGGACAGGGAGCTAACACCGGGGAGCTGTTTTTT
CDR3: CASRGQGANTGELFF
size: few
J: TRBJ2-2
D: TRBD1
V: TRBV25-1

DNA: TGTGCCAGCAGCCCACTCGGGGTGTTCAATGAGCAGTTCTTC
CDR3: CASSPLGVFNEQFF
size: NA
J: TRBJ2-1
D: NA
V: TRBV7-9

DNA: TGTGCCAGCAGCACCTCCCGGGCTGATCAGCCCCAGCATTTT
CDR3: CASSTSRADQPQHF
size: NA
J: TRBJ1-5
D: NA
V: TRBV6-5

DNA: TGCGCCAGCAGCTTTTCATCAGGGTTACGGGACAGAACATACACTGAAGCTTTCTTT
CDR3: CASSFSSGLRDRTYTEAFF
size: NA
J: TRBJ1-1
D: TRBD1
V: TRBV5-1

DNA: TGTGCCATCAGTGAGTTGCAGGGGCACGGTGAGACCCAGTACTTC
CDR3: CAISELQGHGETQYF
size: NA
J: TRBJ2-5
D: NA
V: TRBV10-3

DNA: TGTGCCAGCAGTTCTTGGACAGGGACCTATACGCAGTATTTT
CDR3: CASSSWTGTYTQYF
size: NA
J: TRBJ2-3
D: TRBD1
V: TRBV6-6